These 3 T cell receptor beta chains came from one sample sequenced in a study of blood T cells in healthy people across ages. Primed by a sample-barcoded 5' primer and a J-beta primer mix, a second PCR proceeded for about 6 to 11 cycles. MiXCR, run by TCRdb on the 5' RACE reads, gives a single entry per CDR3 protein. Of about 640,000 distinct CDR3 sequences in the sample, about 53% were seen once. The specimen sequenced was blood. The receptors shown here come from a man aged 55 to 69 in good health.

The DNA of the CDR3 is TGTGCCGGAGCCCGGGGGGCGGAATATTCACCCCTCCACTTT. Translation gives CAGARGAEYSPLHF. The J gene is TRBJ1-6, the V gene TRBV28, with TRBD1 as a possible D gene (6 bases). The germline V gene encodes CDR1 MDHEN and CDR2 SYDVKM. This CDR3 spans 14 amino acids. The V end lost 11 bases, the J end lost 8 bases, and 19 bases lay between the germline ends.

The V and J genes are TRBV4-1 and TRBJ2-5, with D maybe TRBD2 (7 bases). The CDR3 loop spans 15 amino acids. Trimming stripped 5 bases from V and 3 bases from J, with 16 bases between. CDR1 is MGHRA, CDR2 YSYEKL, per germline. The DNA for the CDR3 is TGCGCCAGCAGCGCCACGGGGGCGGGGGAAGAGACCCAGTACTTC. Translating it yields CASSATGAGEETQYF.

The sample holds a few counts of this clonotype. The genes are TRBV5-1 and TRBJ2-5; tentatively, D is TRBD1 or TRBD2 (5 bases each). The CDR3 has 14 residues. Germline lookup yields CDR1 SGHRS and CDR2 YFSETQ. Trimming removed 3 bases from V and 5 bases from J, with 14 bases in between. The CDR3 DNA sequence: TGCGCCAGCAGCTCGCCGGGGACCCCGGAGACCCAGTACTTC. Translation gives CASSSPGTPETQYF.